This TCR beta chain was identified in a study of T-cell memory formation after mild COVID-19. The V end was cut by 4 bases, the J end by 1 base, with 11 bases between. Germline V gene sequence: CDR1 SQVTM, CDR2 ANQGSEA. This CDR3 has 14 amino acids. TCRdb recomputed calls from the 5' RACE reads with MiXCR, one row per CDR3 protein. The data contain some 350,000 distinct CDR3 sequences, approximately 12% of them singletons. The sequence was collected from a man between 18 and 29 years old who had mild COVID-19 (a few samples of this study predate the infection). Cell type and time point are not known. The V and J genes are TRBV29-1 and TRBJ2-4; D ambiguous. The sequenced sample was PBMCs or a T cell subset sorted from them (not recorded which). This chain's CDR3 is CSVGATGAKNIQYF. For the CDR3, the DNA is TGCAGCGTTGGAGCGACCGGGGCCAAAAACATTCAGTACTTC.